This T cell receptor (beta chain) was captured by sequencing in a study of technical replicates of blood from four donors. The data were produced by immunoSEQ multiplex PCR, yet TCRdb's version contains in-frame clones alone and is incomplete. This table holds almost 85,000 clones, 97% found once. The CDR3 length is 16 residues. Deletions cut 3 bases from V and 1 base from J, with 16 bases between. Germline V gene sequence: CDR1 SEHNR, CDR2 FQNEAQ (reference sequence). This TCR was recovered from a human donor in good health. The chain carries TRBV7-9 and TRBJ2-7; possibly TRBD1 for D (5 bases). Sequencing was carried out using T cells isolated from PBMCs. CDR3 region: CASSFKVTGISYEQYF. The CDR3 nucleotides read TGTGCCAGCAGCTTTAAGGTTACAGGAATATCCTACGAGCAGTACTTC.